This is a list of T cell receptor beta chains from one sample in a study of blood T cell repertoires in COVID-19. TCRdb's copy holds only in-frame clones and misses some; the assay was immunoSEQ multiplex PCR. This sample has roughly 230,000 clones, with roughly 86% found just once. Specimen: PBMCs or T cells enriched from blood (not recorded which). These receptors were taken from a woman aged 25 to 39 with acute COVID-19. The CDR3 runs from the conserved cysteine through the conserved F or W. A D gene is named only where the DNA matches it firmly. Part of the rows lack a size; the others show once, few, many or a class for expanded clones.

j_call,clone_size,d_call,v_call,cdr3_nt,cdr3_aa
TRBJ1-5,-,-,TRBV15,TGTGCCACCAGCAGATCTTGGGGCGAGACTAGTCAGCCCCAGCATTTT,CATSRSWGETSQPQHF
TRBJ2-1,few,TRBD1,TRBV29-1,TGCAGCGCCCAGGGGGACAACTACAATGAGCAGTTCTTC,CSAQGDNYNEQFF
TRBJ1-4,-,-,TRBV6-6,TGTGCCAGCAGTTACTCGGTGGGCAGTAATAATGAAAAACTGTTTTTT,CASSYSVGSNNEKLFF
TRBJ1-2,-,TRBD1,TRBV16,TGTGCCAGCAGCCGGGACAGCAACTATGGCTACACCTTC,CASSRDSNYGYTF
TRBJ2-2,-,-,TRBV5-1,TGCGCCAGCAGCTTGGCCGGGTTTTTCAACACCGGGGAGCTGTTTTTT,CASSLAGFFNTGELFF
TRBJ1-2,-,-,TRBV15,TGTGCCACCAGCACAGGACAGTCTTATGGCTACACCTTC,CATSTGQSYGYTF
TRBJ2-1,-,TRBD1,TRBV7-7,TGTGCCAGCAGCTTAAGACAGGGTATCGCTGAGCAGTTCTTC,CASSLRQGIAEQFF
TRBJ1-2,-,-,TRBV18,TGTGCCAGCTCACTCCCCACAGCAAGCTATGGCTACACCTTC,CASSLPTASYGYTF
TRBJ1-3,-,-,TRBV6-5,TGTGCCAGCAGTTACTCGGGGGGAATCTCTGGAAACACCATATATTTT,CASSYSGGISGNTIYF
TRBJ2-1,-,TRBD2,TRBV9,TGTGCCAGCAGCGCCCGACTAGCATTCTCCTACAATGAGCAGTTCTTC,CASSARLAFSYNEQFF
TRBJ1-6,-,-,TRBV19,TGTGCCAGTTCCCAGGCCAATTCACCCCTCCACTTT,CASSQANSPLHF
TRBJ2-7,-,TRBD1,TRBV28,TGTGCCAGCAACAGGGAGCAGGGGGCAACGGACGAGCAGTACTTC,CASNREQGATDEQYF
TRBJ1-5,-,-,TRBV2,TGTGCCAGCAGGGTGGCAGGGATGGGGTTAGGGCAGCCCCAGCATTTT,CASRVAGMGLGQPQHF
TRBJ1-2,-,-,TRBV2,TGTGCCAGCAGTGAAGCGCTTCGGCGGGCAGGCTATGGCTACACCTTC,CASSEALRRAGYGYTF
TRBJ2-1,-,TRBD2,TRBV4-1,TGCGCCAGCAGCCCGGTTGGGGGGGGCAATGAGCAGTTCTTC,CASSPVGGGNEQFF
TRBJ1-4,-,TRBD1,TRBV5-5,TGTGCCAGCAGCATCCGGGACAGGGGGCATTCTAATGAAAAACTGTTTTTT,CASSIRDRGHSNEKLFF
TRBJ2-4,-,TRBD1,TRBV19,TGTGCCAGTAGTACCGGACAGGGGTTTGGCAAAAACATTCAGTACTTC,CASSTGQGFGKNIQYF
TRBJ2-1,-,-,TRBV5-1,TGCGCCAGCAGCGGAGGGACGGGGAGCTCCTACAATGAGCAGTTCTTC,CASSGGTGSSYNEQFF
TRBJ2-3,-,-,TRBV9,TGTGCCAGCGGCGTTAATACGCAGTATTTT,CASGVNTQYF
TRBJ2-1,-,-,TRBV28,TGTGCCAGCAGTCGCGACAGGTTCAATGAGCAGTTCTTC,CASSRDRFNEQFF
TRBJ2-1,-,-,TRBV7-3,TGTGCCAGCAGCCCCAAAGGAGCCTACAATGAGCAGTTCTTC,CASSPKGAYNEQFF
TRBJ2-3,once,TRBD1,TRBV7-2,TGTGCCAGCAGCCCCTGGGACAGTGGCACAGATACGCAGTATTTT,CASSPWDSGTDTQYF
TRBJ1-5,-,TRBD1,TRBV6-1,TGTGCCAGCAGTGAAGTTTGGACAGGGACTGACCAGCCCCAGCATTTT,CASSEVWTGTDQPQHF
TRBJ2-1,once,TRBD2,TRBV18,TGTGCCAGCTCACGAGCGGGGGGGCCCTACAATGAGCAGTTCTTC,CASSRAGGPYNEQFF
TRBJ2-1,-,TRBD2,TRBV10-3,TGTGCCATCAGTGAATTAGCGGGGAGCTCCTACAATGAGCAGTTCTTC,CAISELAGSSYNEQFF
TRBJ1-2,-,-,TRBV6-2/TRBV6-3,TGTGCCAGCAGTTACAAGGGAGACTATGGCTACACCTTC,CASSYKGDYGYTF
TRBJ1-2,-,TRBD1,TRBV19,TGTGCCAGTAGTACGGGACAGGCCTCAGATGGCTACACCTTC,CASSTGQASDGYTF
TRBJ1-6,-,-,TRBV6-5,TGTGCCAGCAGTTTAATGAGATCACCCCTCCACTTT,CASSLMRSPLHF
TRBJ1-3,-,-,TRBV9,TGTGCCAGCAGCACGGGAATCACTTCTGGAAACACCATATATTTT,CASSTGITSGNTIYF
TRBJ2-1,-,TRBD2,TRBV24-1,TGTGCCACCAGTGATGGGACTAGCGGGGCAAGGTACAATGAGCAGTTCTTC,CATSDGTSGARYNEQFF
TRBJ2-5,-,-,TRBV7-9,TGTGCCAGCAGCTTCTTGGGGGGTCCCACAGGAGAGACCCAGTACTTC,CASSFLGGPTGETQYF
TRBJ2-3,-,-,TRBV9,TGTGCCAGCAGCGTAGCTGGCCTCACAGATACGCAGTATTTT,CASSVAGLTDTQYF
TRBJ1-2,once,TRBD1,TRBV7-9,TGTGCCAGCAGCTTCGGGACAGATTTTCATTATGGCTACACCTTC,CASSFGTDFHYGYTF
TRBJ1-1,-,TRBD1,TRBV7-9,TGTGCCAGCAGCTTAGCTAATACGGGACAGGGGCCTGAAGCTTTCTTT,CASSLANTGQGPEAFF
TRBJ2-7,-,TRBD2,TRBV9,TGTGCCAGCAGCCACGCTAGCGGGGGATCCTACGAGCAGTACTTC,CASSHASGGSYEQYF
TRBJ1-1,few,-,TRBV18,TGTGCCAGCTCACCCCAGGGCACCCTCGGCACTGAAGCTTTCTTT,CASSPQGTLGTEAFF
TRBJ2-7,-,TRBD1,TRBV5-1,TGCGCCAGCAGCGGGGGACAGTACTTCTACGAGCAGTACTTC,CASSGGQYFYEQYF
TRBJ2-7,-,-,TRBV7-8,TGTGCCAGCAGCTTAGCAATCCCAGGGGACTACGAGCAGTACTTC,CASSLAIPGDYEQYF
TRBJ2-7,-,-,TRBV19,TGTGCCAGTAGTATAGGGGCAGGCAGGGCCTACGAGCAGTACTTC,CASSIGAGRAYEQYF
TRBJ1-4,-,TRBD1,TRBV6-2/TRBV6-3,TGTGCCAGCACCCCCACAGGGGGCGGTGAAAAACTGTTTTTT,CASTPTGGGEKLFF
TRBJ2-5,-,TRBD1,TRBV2,TGTGCCAGCACCTCGACAGGGGGCCTGGAGACCCAGTACTTC,CASTSTGGLETQYF
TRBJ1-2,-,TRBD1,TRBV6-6,TGTGCCAGCACGGGACAGCGTAACTATGGCTACACCTTC,CASTGQRNYGYTF
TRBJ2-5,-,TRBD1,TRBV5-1,TGCGCCAGCAGCTTGGGGGAGTGGACAGGGAATTCCCAAGAGACCCAGTACTTC,CASSLGEWTGNSQETQYF
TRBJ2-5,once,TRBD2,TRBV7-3,TGTGCCAGCAGCTTAGGCGGGGGGTCAGAGACCCAGTACTTC,CASSLGGGSETQYF
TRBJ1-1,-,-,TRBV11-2,TGTGCCAGCAGCTTAGATGGTTCGGGGGGAGCTTTCTTT,CASSLDGSGGAFF
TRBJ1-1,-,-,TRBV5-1,TGCGCCAGCAGCTTCGGGAGTATTCTGGGCACTGAAGCTTTCTTT,CASSFGSILGTEAFF
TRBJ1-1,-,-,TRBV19,TGTGCCAGTAGTATAATTGGGGCCATGAACACTGAAGCTTTCTTT,CASSIIGAMNTEAFF
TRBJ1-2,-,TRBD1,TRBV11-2,TGTGCCAGCAGCTTAGACACCGGGACAGGTTATGGCTACACCTTC,CASSLDTGTGYGYTF
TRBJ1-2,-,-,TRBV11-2,TGTGCCAGCAGCTCGTTTAACTATGGCTACACCTTC,CASSSFNYGYTF
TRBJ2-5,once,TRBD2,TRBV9,TGTGCCAGCAGCCCCCTAAAGACTAGCGGGGGGGCAGAGACCCAGTACTTC,CASSPLKTSGGAETQYF